The clone carrying this TCR beta chain occurred once. The time point was: new active TB diagnosis, blood taken before or within 7 days of starting treatment. Germline CDR1 is SQVTM and CDR2 is ANQGSEA. This CDR3 has 14 residues. The V segment lost 6 bases and the J segment 4 bases; nucleotides outside the gene matches: 11. TCRdb's copy holds only in-frame clones and misses some; the assay was immunoSEQ multiplex PCR. The data contain roughly 35,000 clones, around 92% of them singletons. This sample was taken from a study of T cells in tuberculosis. The wider study: In South Africa, adults with active tuberculosis were compared with IGRA-negative and latently infected IGRA-positive adolescents.

The receptor comes from an adult with tuberculosis. Some clones in this sample may be carry-over from other donors' samples. This sample comprised PBMCs, obtained at tuberculosis diagnosis. This chain uses TRBV29-1 with TRBJ1-2; TRBD1 agrees at 7 bases. The CDR3 is CSVAIAGTAYGYTF. CDR3 bases: TGCAGCGTGGCAATTGCCGGGACAGCCTATGGCTACACCTTC. The entire variable domain, with the rest obtained from reference TRBV29-1 and TRBJ1-2, is as follows: SAVISQKPSRDICQRGTSLTIQCQVDSQVTMMFWYRQQPGQSLTLIATANQGSEATYESGFVIDKFPISRPNLTFSTLTVSNMSPEDSSIYLCSVAIAGTAYGYTFGSGTRLTVV.